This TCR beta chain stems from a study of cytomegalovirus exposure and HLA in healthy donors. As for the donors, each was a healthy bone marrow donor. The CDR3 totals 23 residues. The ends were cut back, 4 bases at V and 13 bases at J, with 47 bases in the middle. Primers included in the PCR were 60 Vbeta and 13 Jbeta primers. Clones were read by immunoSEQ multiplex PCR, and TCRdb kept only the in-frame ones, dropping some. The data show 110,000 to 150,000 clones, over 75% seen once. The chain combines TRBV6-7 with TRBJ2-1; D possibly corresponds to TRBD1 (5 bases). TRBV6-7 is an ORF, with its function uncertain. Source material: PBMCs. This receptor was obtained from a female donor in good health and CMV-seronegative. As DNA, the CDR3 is TGTGCCAGCAGTTCGACTCCGAGGAAAGGGGATCTTCAGGTGGCGGTAAAAGCTTGTCGTCAGTTCTTC. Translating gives CASSSTPRKGDLQVAVKACRQFF.